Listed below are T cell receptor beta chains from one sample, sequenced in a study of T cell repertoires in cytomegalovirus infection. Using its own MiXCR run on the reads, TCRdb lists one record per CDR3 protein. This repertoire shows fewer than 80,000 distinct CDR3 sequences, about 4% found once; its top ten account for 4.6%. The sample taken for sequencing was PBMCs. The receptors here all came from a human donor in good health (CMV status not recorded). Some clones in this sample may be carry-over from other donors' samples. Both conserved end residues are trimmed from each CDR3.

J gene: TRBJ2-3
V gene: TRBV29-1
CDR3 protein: NPQGGPVTDTQY

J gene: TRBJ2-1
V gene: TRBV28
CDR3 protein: ASINRGRLNEQF

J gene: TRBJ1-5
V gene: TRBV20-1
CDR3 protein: SAREIGQGAAQPQH

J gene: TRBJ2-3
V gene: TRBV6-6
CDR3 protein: ASSPKQGSDTQY

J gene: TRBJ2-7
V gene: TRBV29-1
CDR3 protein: SVVQSYEQY

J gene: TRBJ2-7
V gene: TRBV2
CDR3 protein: ASSEMSQYEQY

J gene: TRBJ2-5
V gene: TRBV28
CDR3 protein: ASSPYWTSGGEETQY

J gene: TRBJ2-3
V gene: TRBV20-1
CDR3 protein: SARLGTGWTDTQY

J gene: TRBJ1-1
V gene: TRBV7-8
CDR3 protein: ASSSSLRDTEAF

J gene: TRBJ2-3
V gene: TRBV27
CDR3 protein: ASSRFPDPGSADTQY

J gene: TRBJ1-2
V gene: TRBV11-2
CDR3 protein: ASSRTDLNYGYT

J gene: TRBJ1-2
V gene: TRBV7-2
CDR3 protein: ASSPGTGGFYGYT

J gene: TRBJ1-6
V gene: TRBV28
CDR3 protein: ASSRHEALGDSPLH

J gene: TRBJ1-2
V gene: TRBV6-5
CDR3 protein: ASSYSRSLGYGYT

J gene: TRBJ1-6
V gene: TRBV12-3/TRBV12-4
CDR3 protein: ASSSRGSYNSPLH

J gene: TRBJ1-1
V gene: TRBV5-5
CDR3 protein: ASSFERWSTEAF

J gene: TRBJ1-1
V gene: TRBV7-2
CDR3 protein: ASSLVMNTEAF

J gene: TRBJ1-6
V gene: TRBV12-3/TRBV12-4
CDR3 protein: ASRNGDSGLNSPLH

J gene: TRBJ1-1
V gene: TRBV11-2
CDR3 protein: ASSLAGTPEAF

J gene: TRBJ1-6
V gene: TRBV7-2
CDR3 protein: ASSQQGTGNDLLH

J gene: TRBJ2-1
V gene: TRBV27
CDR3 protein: ASGEAEQF

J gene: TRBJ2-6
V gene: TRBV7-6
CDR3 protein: ASSLVSGLLSSGANVLT

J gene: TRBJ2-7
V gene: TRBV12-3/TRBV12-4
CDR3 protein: ASRDTGLHEQY

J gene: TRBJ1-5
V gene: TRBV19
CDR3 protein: ASRTGTDSQPQH

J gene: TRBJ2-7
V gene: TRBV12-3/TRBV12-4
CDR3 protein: ASSPGTGGREQY

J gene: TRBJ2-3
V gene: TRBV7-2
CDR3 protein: ASSFRAGGTDTQY

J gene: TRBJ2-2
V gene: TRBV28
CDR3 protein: ASSSTGGTGELF

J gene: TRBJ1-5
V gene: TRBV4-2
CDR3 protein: ASSPMSVNQPQH

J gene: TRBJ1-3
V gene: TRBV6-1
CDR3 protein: ASSDRDNSGNTIY

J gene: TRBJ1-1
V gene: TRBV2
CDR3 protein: ASQKNQLGQGDTEAF

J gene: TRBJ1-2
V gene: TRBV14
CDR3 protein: ASSPSVYGYT

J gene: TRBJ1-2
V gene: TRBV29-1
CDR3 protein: SVDPGYT